These 27 T cell receptor beta chains share one sample of origin, sequenced in a study of response to subunit inactivated influenza vaccine. TCRdb called the RT-PCR reads again in MiXCR, with one record for every CDR3 protein. The data hold roughly 520,000 distinct CDR3 sequences, with around 25% observed a single time. The sample was CD4+ T cells sorted from PBMCs, taken around 5 days after vaccination. The origin of the receptors is a man in his fifties or sixties who received an inactivated influenza vaccine.

The chain carries TRBV28 and TRBJ2-1; D is undetermined. Germline V gene sequence: CDR1 MDHEN, CDR2 SYDVKM. This CDR3 is 13 amino acids long. The V end lost 6 bases, the J end lost 9 bases, and 15 bases lay between the germline ends. This CDR3 is CASSLIPLAEQFF. For the CDR3, the DNA is TGTGCCAGCAGCCTTATTCCGCTGGCTGAGCAGTTCTTC.

The V and J genes are TRBV28 and TRBJ1-2; D is undetermined. V shed 6 bases and J shed 8 bases, with 16 bases lying between them. Germline values: CDR1 MDHEN, CDR2 SYDVKM. The CDR3 consists of 13 residues. Written as DNA, the CDR3 is TGTGCCAGCAGGCCGCCCCCCGCGGAGGGCTACACCTTC. Translating it yields CASRPPPAEGYTF.

This clonotype came up a few times. The chain uses TRBV12-3 or TRBV12-4 and TRBJ2-3; D is unresolved. V gave up 0 bases and J gave up 0 bases, with 13 bases separating them. The CDR3 is 17 amino acids. The CDR3, as DNA: TGTGCCAGCAGTTTAGCCCGACGTTATTCTAGCACAGATACGCAGTATTTT. This translates into CASSLARRYSSTDTQYF.

The rearrangement uses TRBV7-8 and TRBJ2-3; 11 nucleotides match TRBD2. The junction had 14 bases not matched to a gene; V was cut back by 5 bases and J by 10 bases. From germline, CDR1 is SGHVS and CDR2 FQNEAQ. There are 16 residues in the CDR3. The CDR3 DNA follows: TGTGCCAGCAGCCTACTAGCGGGAGCGGCCGGGGTTCCGCAGTATTTT. Protein: CASSLLAGAAGVPQYF.

The chain carries TRBV19 and TRBJ1-2; D gene ambiguous. The CDR3 length is 14 residues. Trimming removed 7 bases from V and 0 bases from J, with 12 bases in between. Germline V CDR1 and CDR2: LNHDA, SQIVND (reference sequence). CDR3 residues: CASTDSTPNYGYTF. The CDR3 nucleotides read TGTGCCAGTACCGACTCCACGCCTAACTATGGCTACACCTTC.

V gene TRBV7-9 combines with J gene TRBJ2-5, with D unresolved. The germline CDR1 and CDR2 sequences are SEHNR and FQNEAQ (reference sequence). V shed 8 bases and J shed 5 bases, with 12 bases lying between them. CDR3 length equals 12 residues. DNA for the CDR3: TGTGCCAGCGCCCTGAATGCGGAGACCCAGTACTTC. Translation gives CASALNAETQYF. Supplemented by reference TRBV7-9 and TRBJ2-5, the full variable domain reads DTGVSQNPRHKITKRGQNVTFRCDPISEHNRLYWYRQTLGQGPEFLTYFQNEAQLEKSRLLSDRFSAERPKGSFSTLEIQRTEQGDSAMYLCASALNAETQYFGPGTRLLVL.

The table lists this clonotype with a few counts. The chain employs TRBV5-1 and TRBJ1-1, with 9 positions matching TRBD1. V shed 4 bases, J shed 1 base, and the junction held 5 bases outside the gene matches. Germline V gives CDR1 SGHRS, CDR2 YFSETQ. This CDR3 contains 15 residues. This CDR3 is CASSRATGGNTEAFF. In nucleotides, the CDR3 is TGCGCCAGCAGCCGAGCGACAGGGGGGAACACTGAAGCTTTCTTT.

V and J are TRBV29-1 and TRBJ2-2; the match to TRBD2 covers 7 bases. Trimming removed 5 bases from V and 1 base from J; junction bases left unmatched: 7. The CDR3 sequence is 15 residues long. Germline CDR1 and CDR2: SQVTM and ANQGSEA. The CDR3 DNA is TGCAGCGTTACGGGAGGCACTGGGAACACCGGGGAGCTGTTTTTT. This gives the protein CSVTGGTGNTGELFF.

The chain uses TRBV7-9 and TRBJ2-1; D ambiguous. CDR3 size: 14 residues. Germline V lookup: CDR1 SEHNR, CDR2 FQNEAQ (reference sequence). Trimming removed 1 base from V and 8 bases from J, with 12 bases in between. CDR3 residues: CASSLGHNNDEQFF. CDR3 nucleotides: TGTGCCAGCAGCTTAGGGCATAACAACGATGAGCAGTTCTTC.

The V and J genes are TRBV20-1 and TRBJ2-2; D call uncertain. The CDR3 is 14 residues long. Germline V gene lookup returns CDR1 DFQATT and CDR2 SNEGSKA (reference sequence). Trimming pared 2 bases from V and 1 base from J, leaving 8 bases between. The CDR3 DNA sequence: TGCAGTGCTAGAAGGGCTCGGAACACCGGGGAGCTGTTTTTT. Encoded protein: CSARRARNTGELFF.

V and J are TRBV28 and TRBJ1-1; D is undetermined. V dropped 10 bases and J dropped 1 base, with 13 bases sitting between them. Germline V gene sequence: CDR1 MDHEN, CDR2 SYDVKM. CDR3 length equals 13 residues. The CDR3 sequence is CATRRIPNTEAFF. In DNA form, the CDR3 reads TGTGCCACCCGGCGGATCCCGAACACTGAAGCTTTCTTT.

This clonotype was found a few times. The chain is built from TRBV2 and TRBJ2-1, with 14 bases fitting TRBD2. V shed 5 bases, J shed 9 bases, and the junction held 6 bases outside the gene matches. Germline V lookup: CDR1 SNHLY, CDR2 FYNNEI. The CDR3 totals 15 residues. DNA for the CDR3: TGTGCCAGCAGTCGACTAGCGGGAGGGCTGGGTGAGCAGTTCTTC. Amino acid sequence: CASSRLAGGLGEQFF.

This clonotype occurred many times. This sequence joins TRBV5-4 and TRBJ2-5; the D call may be TRBD1 or TRBD2 (5 bases each). The CDR3 sequence is 15 residues long. Germline-derived CDR1 and CDR2 are SGHNT and YYREEE (reference sequence). The ends were cut back, 1 base at V and 7 bases at J, with 17 bases in the middle. The CDR3 DNA reads TGTGCCAGCAGCTTGTCGGGACCTCAAGGTGGGACCCAGTACTTC. It specifies CASSLSGPQGGTQYF.

This clonotype was seen only a few times. The chain carries TRBV5-1 and TRBJ2-1, with TRBD2 identical over 9 bases. Germline-derived CDR1 and CDR2 are SGHRS and YFSETQ. This CDR3 spans 17 amino acids. The V segment lost 2 bases and the J segment 10 bases; nucleotides outside the gene matches: 16. CDR3 DNA sequence: TGCGCCAGCAGCTTATCGGCGGGAGGGCCTCGTAAAGACGAGCAGTTCTTC. Translated, it gives CASSLSAGGPRKDEQFF.

The chain carries TRBV7-8 and TRBJ2-5; TRBD2 matches 7 bases. J lost 4 bases, V lost 5 bases, and 10 bases had no gene match. This CDR3 contains 15 residues. The germline CDR1 and CDR2 sequences are SGHVS and FQNEAQ. The CDR3 nucleotides read TGTGCCAGCAGCCGCAGCCCGGGACTACTAGAGACCCAGTACTTC. Its protein is CASSRSPGLLETQYF.

This clonotype was seen many times. The chain couples TRBV5-6 to TRBJ2-5; TRBD1 might be the D (5 bases). V lost 1 base, J lost 1 base, and 8 bases lay in between. The CDR3 is made up of 14 amino acids. The germline V gene encodes CDR1 SGHDT and CDR2 YYEEEE. This chain's CDR3 is CASSLFGAQETQYF. The CDR3 bases are TGTGCCAGCAGCTTGTTTGGGGCCCAAGAGACCCAGTACTTC.

This clonotype turned up a few times. The V gene is TRBV18, the J gene TRBJ2-7; the match to TRBD2 covers 10 bases. J gave up 2 bases and V 1 base, and 5 bases lay outside the gene matches. Germline V gene sequence: CDR1 KGHSH, CDR2 LQKENI. The CDR3 extends over 16 amino acids. The CDR3 DNA is TGTGCCAGCTCACCACTAGCGGGGGGATCGACCTACGAGCAGTACTTC. This translates into CASSPLAGGSTYEQYF. The full variable domain, completed using reference TRBV18 and TRBJ2-7, is NAGVMQNPRHLVRRRGQEARLRCSPMKGHSHVYWYRQLPEEGLKFMVYLQKENIIDESGMPKERFSAEFPKEGPSILRIQQVVRGDSAAYFCASSPLAGGSTYEQYFGPGTRLTVT.

This chain uses TRBV5-1 with TRBJ2-1; D is ambiguous. CDR3 length equals 12 residues. Trimming removed 1 base at V and 8 bases at J, with 7 bases between. Germline-derived CDR1 and CDR2 are SGHRS and YFSETQ. CDR3 in amino acids: CASSLLGDEQFF. CDR3 nucleotide sequence: TGCGCCAGCAGCTTGCTGGGCGATGAGCAGTTCTTC.

This clonotype was seen a single time. The gene calls are TRBV7-2 and TRBJ1-5; D ambiguous. CDR3 size: 14 residues. Germline CDR1 SGHTA, CDR2 FQGNSA. The V gene lost 2 bases and the J gene lost 3 bases, with 8 bases spanning the gap. The CDR3 is CASSLLIVNQPQHF. Written as DNA, the CDR3 is TGTGCCAGCAGCTTACTTATCGTCAATCAGCCCCAGCATTTT.

This clonotype occurred a few times. The chain combines TRBV20-1 with TRBJ1-1, with 7 bases matching TRBD1. CDR3 length: 14 amino acids. The ends lost 1 base at V and 0 bases at J; junction bases unmatched: 2. Germline V gives CDR1 DFQATT, CDR2 SNEGSKA (reference sequence). CDR3 residues: CSARAGQVNTEAFF. CDR3 coding DNA: TGCAGTGCTAGAGCCGGACAGGTGAACACTGAAGCTTTCTTT.

V is TRBV12-3 or TRBV12-4 and J is TRBJ2-7; TRBD2 agrees at 7 bases. V shed 2 bases and J 4 bases; nucleotides not matched to a gene: 5. The CDR3 has 14 residues. Here the CDR3 reads CASSLWLADYEQYF. Written as DNA, the CDR3 is TGTGCCAGCAGTTTATGGCTAGCGGATTACGAGCAGTACTTC.

This chain connects TRBV6-6 to TRBJ1-2; D gene unclear. This CDR3 region has 11 residues. CDR1 is MNHNY, CDR2 SVGAGI, per germline (reference sequence). Between the trimmed V and J ends, which lost 5 bases and 5 bases, there was a span of 6 bases. CDR3 bases: TGTGCCAGCAGTACAGAGTATGGCTACACCTTC. Protein product: CASSTEYGYTF.

This clonotype was counted at least ten times. The chain employs TRBV20-1 and TRBJ2-1; 8 nucleotides agree with TRBD2. The CDR3 runs to 15 residues. V lost 2 bases to trimming and J lost 5 bases; unmatched junction nucleotides: 8. Germline CDR1 and CDR2: DFQATT and SNEGSKA (reference sequence). The CDR3 DNA follows: TGCAGTGCTAGAAGGCAAGTAGCGGGACACAATGAGCAGTTCTTC. Translated, it gives CSARRQVAGHNEQFF.

The chain uses TRBV29-1 and TRBJ2-7; perhaps TRBD1 as D (5 bases). The germline V gene has CDR1 SQVTM and CDR2 ANQGSEA. The CDR3 runs 12 residues. Trimming shortened V by 5 bases and J by 2 bases, and 10 bases separated the two germline ends. As DNA, the CDR3 is TGCAGCGTTTCGGACAAAACCTACGAGCAGTACTTC. It yields the protein CSVSDKTYEQYF.

The V and J genes are TRBV29-1 and TRBJ2-2, with 9 bases aligning to TRBD1. After removal of 7 bases from V and 4 bases from J, the junction contained 4 bases not matched to a gene. Germline V gene data show CDR1 as SQVTM and CDR2 as ANQGSEA. This CDR3 contains 13 residues. CDR3 DNA sequence: TGCAGCGGGGGACAGGGTAGCACCGGGGAGCTGTTTTTT. Translation: CSGGQGSTGELFF.

This chain uses TRBV9 with TRBJ2-5; the match to TRBD2 covers 8 bases. Germline V lookup: CDR1 SGDLS, CDR2 YYNGEE. V was clipped by 4 bases and J by 5 bases; unmatched bases: 7. The CDR3 has 14 amino acids. The DNA of the CDR3 is TGTGCCAGCAGCCCCAGCGGGAGAAGTGAGACCCAGTACTTC. This codes for CASSPSGRSETQYF. The full variable domain, its missing parts supplied by reference TRBV9 and TRBJ2-5, is DSGVTQTPKHLITATGQRVTLRCSPRSGDLSVYWYQQSLDQGLQFLIQYYNGEERAKGNILERFSAQQFPDLHSELNLSSLELGDSALYFCASSPSGRSETQYFGPGTRLLVL.

CDR3: CASSYPSRDRGPTGDTQYF. The CDR3, as DNA: TGTGCCAGCAGTTACCCCTCCCGGGACAGGGGGCCCACGGGGGATACGCAGTATTTT. The chain uses TRBV6-2 or TRBV6-3 and TRBJ2-3; 12 nucleotides align to TRBD1. Losses at the gene ends were 2 bases for V and 6 bases for J; bases not matched to a gene: 15. CDR3 size: 19 residues. In germline, CDR1 is MNHEY, CDR2 SVGEGT.